This TCR beta chain was identified in a study of cytomegalovirus exposure and HLA in healthy donors (dated by TCRdb to the late 2010s). Regarding the study in general: An earlier analysis of approximately 550 of the donors reported about 290 Gb of sequence data and 100 million to 130 million unique TCR beta sequences from 190 million or so T cells. HLA typing included class I and class II loci at four-digit resolution. An earlier analysis of 450 to 750 of the donors used high-throughput TCR beta sequencing to judge whether each TCR beta V gene segment behaved as functional or pseudogenic. A separate validation cohort of roughly 130 different subjects was used in addition to the roughly 640-subject first cohort. Every repertoire in the discovery cohort had been generated on one and the same sequencing platform. Roughly 5 DR-DQ haplotypes were handled as single units for association and clustering, since linkage in the cohort was strong. Using immunosequencing, the study profiled T cell repertoires from approximately 700 subjects and related those repertoires to cytomegalovirus serostatus. Among a few hundred genotyped donors of the cohort, an average of roughly 240,000 unique TCR beta nucleotide sequences were sequenced per donor, roughly a sixth of them non-productive. The later analysis used no new phenotypic data to find candidate immune exposures, relying instead on TCR beta sequences and their occurrence across donors. In a later analysis, previously published TCR beta repertoires from 670 or so donors were re-analyzed and high-resolution HLA genotyping was added so that TCR occurrence patterns could be studied. About 280 gigabases of sequencing data and 70 million to 100 million unique TCR sequences made up an early release that covered 500 to 650 HLA-typed donors. Genome-wide SNP genotypes for about 55% of the roughly 670 donors were used in a later genetic analysis, which treated that subset as a discovery cohort. The study aimed to test whether cataloging public T cell receptors could reveal signatures of past pathogen exposure. Typing coverage differed by locus: A, B, C, DRB1 and DQB1 were typed in roughly 620-640 donors, DQA1 in 500 to 550, DPA1 in around 600, and DPB1 in 472. Among the roughly 370 genotyped donors, around 81% belonged to the genetic ancestry cluster associated with self-reported Caucasian donors. The study combined high-throughput TCR immunosequencing, statistical association of individual TCRs with disease status, and machine learning to predict cytomegalovirus infection status. Alongside the repertoire data, information on donor age, sex, ethnicity and CMV serostatus was compiled. Broader findings and caveats from the paper: According to a later analysis, parvovirus B19, influenza, CMV and Epstein-Barr virus appeared linked to several top co-occurrence clusters. V-gene and J-gene trimming of TCR beta chains was associated with a missense DCLRE1C variant in a later genetic analysis, and the association was replicated in an independent cohort. Most CMV-associated TCR beta chains appeared to be HLA-restricted in a later analysis, and the HLA associations seemed to be driven largely by CMV exposure. In a later analysis, the rate of TCR association differed among HLA loci, with DRB1 alleles having the most associated TCRs and HLA-C alleles having the fewest. Assigning TCR associations to individual alleles was difficult when HLA alleles, especially DR and DQ, strongly co-occurred. A later genetic analysis reported fewer N-insertions in productive TCRs among donors in an Asian-associated ancestry cluster than the approximately 700-donor mean. Correlated functional status among segregating V segments might be attributable to linkage disequilibrium, but an unknown experimental factor could not be ruled out. Because counts were too low, seventeen rarely observed V segments, including chromosome 9 orphons, were left out of the earlier analysis of 587 of the donors. According to the authors, the approach could potentially be generalized to other disease states and immunological phenotypes. A cluster of highly shared sequence variants was judged likely to represent a technical artifact of the sequencing pipeline. Most TCR sequences were seen in very few donors, while some public TCRs were found in many individuals. The study gave a list of about 150 TCR beta chains associated with cytomegalovirus. At a false discovery rate of 0.05, a later analysis linked 16,951 TCR beta sequences to specific HLA alleles. In an earlier analysis of about 550 of the donors, most TCR beta V segments were observed in productive rearrangements about 87% or about 30% of the time, broadly matching IMGT annotations. In vitro tests confirmed that a few of the cytomegalovirus-associated TCR beta chains recognize cytomegalovirus antigens. A further reported finding was that TCR beta sequences accurately predicted the HLA-A and HLA-B alleles for most subjects in the first cohort. In both the original and validation cohorts, the classifier was reported to diagnose cytomegalovirus status with high specificity and sensitivity. Presence/absence analyses assumed roughly uniform sequencing depth across donors, an assumption that may not hold. Compared with equally common non-associated chains, HLA-associated TCR beta chains in a later analysis were more clonally expanded and had lower generation probabilities. Because HLA typing was missing for some donors at each locus, association tests included only the typed subset. This cohort had only TCR beta chains sequenced, and the lack of alpha or paired-chain data limited which features could be detected. For the cohort, immune exposure information was limited to CMV serostatus. Some IMGT-functional V segments, including TRBV6-2 and TRBV6-3, could not be told apart with the 87-base-pair reads, so those segments were excluded.

Including the terminal cysteine and phenylalanine, the CDR3 comprises 15 residues. Only CDR3 DNA is held: 45 bases, read in frame from base 1. V has 2 bases trimmed and J has 5 bases trimmed; junction bases matching no gene number 7. In the germline V gene, CDR1 corresponds to KGHSH and CDR2 to LQKENI. The cohort comprised hundreds of healthy bone marrow donors. All cohort members were sampled while nominally healthy, although unrecorded immune exposures were likely present. The donor was CMV seronegative and belonged to the group of more than 300 seronegative cohort members. A peripheral blood sample was provided by each donor, and peripheral blood mononuclear cells were used for TCR beta sequencing. Genomic DNA extraction from the blood cell samples was performed with the Qiagen DNeasy Blood Extraction Kit. Libraries came from the immunoSEQ multiplex PCR assay. The multiplex PCR relied on a mix of 60 forward primers for TCR Vbeta segments and 13 reverse primers for TCR Jbeta segments. A multiplex PCR assay on genomic DNA amplified the CDR3 region of rearranged TCR beta genes. On the Illumina HiSeq System, the amplified TCR beta libraries were sequenced as 87-base-pair reads. From the authors' description of their analysis: Across the 500 to 700 repertoires, a later analysis counted around 80 million unique TCR beta chains, some 11 million of which were shared by at least two donors. Raw reads were error-corrected and collapsed into unique sequences with a nearest-neighbor algorithm that merged closely related sequences to remove PCR and sequencing errors. To assign V, D and J gene segments, CDR3 sequences were aligned to IMGT reference sequences. For a sequence to be retained, at least a six-nucleotide match to both a V gene segment and a J gene segment was required. Rearrangements were classified as productive when the CDR3 lacked stop codons and remained in frame with V and J, and all other rearrangements were classified as non-productive. Following IMGT convention, CDR3 was defined as the stretch from the second conserved V-encoded cysteine up to the conserved J-encoded phenylalanine. In an earlier analysis of 500 to 650 of the donors, sequences lacking an unambiguous match to a single V gene segment were excluded. In an earlier analysis of approximately 590 of the donors, V segments were called functional above 56.7% productive rearrangements and were called segregating when the between-donor standard deviation exceeded 5%. A statistical classification framework was built for diagnosing cytomegalovirus status from the catalog of TCR beta chain sequences. V and J gene assignment, in a later analysis, came from comparing TCR nucleotide sequences with IMGT/GENE-DB human TR gene sequences. Using the TCRdist pipeline, a later analysis assigned CDR3 sequences along with most-parsimonious VDJ recombination scenarios. A later analysis defined each TCR beta chain by its CDR3 amino acid sequence plus V-gene family, and excluded reads lacking a unique V-gene family. In a later analysis, 450 to 600 highly shared, low-generation-probability nucleotide sequences were removed to address suspected cross-contamination and a sequencing artifact. In a later analysis, a clonal expansion index for each public chain was calculated from normalized within-repertoire ranks of inferred template counts. In a later analysis, generation probabilities were computed with a VDJ recombination model fitted to out-of-frame rearrangements, and the resulting probabilities were checked against IGoR. In a later analysis, hypergeometric tests were used to score TCR-TCR, TCR-HLA and TCR-CMV co-occurrence, with a repertoire-size bias correction applied to TCR pairs. In a later analysis, false discovery rates were estimated by permuting HLA or CMV assignments 20 times. A later analysis grouped co-occurring TCRs with DBSCAN, adding TCRdist sequence similarity when clustering within HLA-allele-positive subsets. For co-occurrence clustering, repertoires with fewer than 30,000 or more than 120,000 public chains were excluded, along with several repertoires with anomalous nucleotide sharing. TCRdb provides this immuneACCESS table in a form limited to in-frame rearrangements. Some clones are lacking; in checked studies, under half of them reflect an unresolved V gene, and why the rest are absent is not known. The V and J calls and the clone size are those of that table, but D and trimming were determined from the DNA. The sample table contains about 200,000 clones; only one count was recorded for 65% to 90% of them. The ten largest account for less than 0.4% of the sample.

This clone was counted once. The antigen it binds to is not known. Base-call qualities are not available, and no considerably larger clone is one nucleotide away. Recombination joined TRBV18 with TRBJ2-7; TRBD1 agrees with 9 junctional bases. This TCR derives from a young woman in good health and CMV-seronegative. The sample comprised PBMCs. The nucleotides read TGTGCCAGCTCACCAGCGACAGGGGGATCTAACGAGCAGTACTTC. This codes for CASSPATGGSNEQYF.